The clone carrying this TCR beta chain was found a few times. This entry is derived from a study of T cells in Graves' hyperthyroidism and ophthalmopathy. Amplification yielded TCR beta CDR3 regions, with RNA transcripts as the source. HTBI primers were the set used in a first-round RT-PCR of the TCR CDR3. TCRdb ran MiXCR on the multiplex PCR reads and lists one entry per CDR3 protein. This table has 450,000 to 650,000 distinct CDR3 sequences, 17% appearing once. This CDR3 comprises 14 residues. Looked up from germline, CDR1 is MNHEY and CDR2 is SMNVEV (reference sequence). V lost 3 bases, J lost 2 bases, and 11 bases lay in between. Fresh peripheral blood, about 9.3 ml, yielded the PBMCs.

The chain is built from TRBV27 and TRBJ2-7; D perhaps matches TRBD1 (6 bases). The sample was blood. This TCR was sampled from a woman aged 18-29 years with Graves' ophthalmopathy. CDR3 residues: CASSFSRGTYEQYF. The CDR3 DNA is TGTGCCAGCAGTTTCTCCAGGGGAACCTACGAGCAGTACTTC.